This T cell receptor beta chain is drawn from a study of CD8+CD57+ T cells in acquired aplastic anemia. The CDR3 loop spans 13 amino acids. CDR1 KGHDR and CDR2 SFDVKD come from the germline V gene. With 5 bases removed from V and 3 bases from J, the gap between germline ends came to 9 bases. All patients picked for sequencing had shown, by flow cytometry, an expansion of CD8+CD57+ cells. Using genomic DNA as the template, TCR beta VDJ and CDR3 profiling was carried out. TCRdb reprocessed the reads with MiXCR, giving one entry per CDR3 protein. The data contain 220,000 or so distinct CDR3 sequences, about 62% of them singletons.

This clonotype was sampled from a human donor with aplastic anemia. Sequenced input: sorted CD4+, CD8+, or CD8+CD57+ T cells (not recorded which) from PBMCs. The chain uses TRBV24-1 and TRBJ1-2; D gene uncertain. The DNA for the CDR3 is TGTGCCACCAGTGTTGACAACTACTATGGCTACACCTTC. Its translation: CATSVDNYYGYTF.